This TCR beta chain originates from a study of shared clonotypes between healthy human individuals (dated by TCRdb to the early 2020s). Study-wide context: A few men and a couple of women, aged 18 to 49 years, made up the cohort. The study deeply sequenced blood TCR repertoires of five healthy adults to estimate repertoire size and the extent of clonotype sharing between individuals. Libraries were prepared and TCR repertoires were sequenced by different laboratories using diverse techniques, in order to increase sequencing depth and limit assay-specific biases. Each donor's leukapheresis produced roughly between roughly 0.85 and 9.5 billion PBMCs. Here is what the overall study found, with its caveats: Because the study included a small number of donors, the genetic and exposure-history diversity represented was limited. Pairwise subsampling led to the expectation that sequencing depth would affect the degree of clonotype sharing among donors. Sampling was restricted to blood, and TCR repertoires in tissue are likely to differ from TCR repertoires in blood.

The germline V gene sets CDR1 to MNHEY and CDR2 to SVGAGI. V has 7 bases trimmed and J has 3 bases trimmed; junction bases matching no gene number 11. Inclusive of the bounding cysteine and phenylalanine, the CDR3 is 15 residues long. Solely the CDR3 DNA is kept, with 45 bases framed from the first base. To note about this clone: The antigen it binds to is not known. Nothing much larger sits one base from this clone, and base qualities are not available.

Using the deep immunoSEQ assay, TCR CDR3 regions were amplified from genomic DNA by multiplex PCR. Extracted genomic DNA from each cell subset was distributed evenly across all wells of several immunoSEQ 96-well plates, and each plate was treated as a replicate. For unsorted PBMC, 300 ng genomic DNA, equal to tens of thousands of T cell genomes, was loaded into each replicate PCR. Unsorted PBMC genomic DNA was sequenced across ten immunoSEQ deep assay plates. The purified libraries were quantified using a Qubit 3.0 fluorometer, sized with a Bioanalyzer 2100, and then quantified again using the KAPA Library Quantification kit. Each immunoSEQ 96-well plate was sequenced on its own single-read 150-cycle Illumina NextSeq 550 flow cell. On the study's bioinformatics: The immunoSEQ output contained only junctional sequences without quality scores, so filtering could not match that applied to full-length reads. Sequences were annotated with PyIR, a Python wrapper for IgBLAST v1.9, and V/J genes and CDR3 were assigned using IMGT germline references. Reads were filtered out if the reads had weak V/J assignments (E-value above 1e-6), no CDR3, stop codons, out-of-frame junctions, or ambiguous translated residues. A V3J clonotype was defined by an identical inferred V gene, J gene, and CDR3 amino acid sequence. The percentage overlap between two repertoires was calculated by dividing the number of shared unique clonotypes by the size of the smaller repertoire. Three approaches were used to assess repertoire richness: RTK rarefaction, the Chao1 estimator, and Recon v2.1 estimates of unobserved clonotypes. As stored in TCRdb, this immuneACCESS dataset retains in-frame rearrangements with V and J assigned. A fraction of the clones does not appear; measured against another copy, unresolved V genes explain less than half of the discrepancy, and the remainder lacks a known reason. V and J calls and clone size come straight from that table; D and trimming were deduced from the DNA. In all, the sample holds fewer than 650,000 clones, and around 80% of those were seen once. Of the sample, 9.5% to 15% falls within the top ten clones.

Donors were healthy HIV-negative adults with no recently reported acute infections or vaccinations. Every donor was a Caucasian adult living in Nashville, Tennessee, USA. In the unsorted samples, around 81 million PBMCs were counted, and genomic DNA was extracted using the QIAamp DNA Blood Mini kit. Blood was obtained by leukapheresis, after which PBMCs were separated by Ficoll-Histopaque density gradient centrifugation and cryopreserved in liquid nitrogen vapor phase. Sample: PBMCs. This sequence uses TRBV6-5 and TRBJ2-5; TRBD2 aligns with 7 central bases. The origin of this receptor is a woman between 35 and 50 years old in good health. Some clones in this sample may be carry-over from other donors' samples. The CDR3 in this case is CASKPPIAGKETQYF. The nucleotide sequence reads as follows: TGTGCCAGCAAGCCCCCTATAGCGGGCAAAGAGACCCAGTACTTC.